Listed below are T cell receptor beta chains from one sample, sequenced in a study of blood T cell repertoires in COVID-19. Assay: immunoSEQ multiplex PCR; the TCRdb copy retains only in-frame clones and omits some. The profile covers more than 200,000 clones, with roughly 85% appearing a single time and under 14% taken by the ten largest. The specimen was PBMCs or T cells enriched from blood (not recorded which). The receptors shown here come from a man aged 25-45 years who had recovered from COVID-19. The conserved cysteine and the conserved F or W are not part of the CDR3 here. Fields, in order: V gene, J gene, clone size, CDR3 protein. A row's size may be missing; if present it is once, few, many or a size class.

TRBV19	TRBJ1-4	once	ASSPARETGELF
TRBV5-1	TRBJ1-2	.	ASSFGGLGYT
TRBV21-1	TRBJ1-3	.	ASSKVWGGDRPYSGNTIY
TRBV10-3	TRBJ1-1	.	AISESYQPGEAF
TRBV19	TRBJ2-1	.	ASGDRASEQF
TRBV9	TRBJ1-2	.	ASSGGGLYGYT
TRBV5-1	TRBJ2-7	.	ASSSTPTGFRDEQY
TRBV6-1	TRBJ2-3	.	ASSEWGAYTDTQY
TRBV11-2	TRBJ2-7	.	ASSLVAGAYEQY
TRBV27	TRBJ2-7	.	ASSFGWRGSYEQY
TRBV11-3	TRBJ1-2	.	ASSLRPGTGIGYYGYT
TRBV6-1	TRBJ1-2	.	ASSEALLTAGGYGYT
TRBV7-8	TRBJ2-1	.	ASSFAGRTSEKVGYNEQF
TRBV12-5	TRBJ2-2	.	ASGLPTLLGTGGATGELF
TRBV3-1/TRBV3-2	TRBJ1-2	.	ASSQAQDSGYT
TRBV28	TRBJ1-3	once	ASSVPGQGYTIY
TRBV6-2/TRBV6-3	TRBJ2-6	few	ASSYWDRGHSGNVLT
TRBV3-1/TRBV3-2	TRBJ1-1	.	ASGRVGTEAF
TRBV5-1	TRBJ2-7	.	ASSPGGGTYEQY
TRBV5-8	TRBJ2-3	.	ASSPGTGQGDTQY
TRBV28	TRBJ2-2	.	ASTSLAGNTGELF
TRBV7-2	TRBJ1-6	.	ASSLESGRVRSPLH
TRBV11-3	TRBJ2-2	.	ASSLGRELF
TRBV28	TRBJ2-7	.	ASSFGGSGTSRY
TRBV5-6	TRBJ2-7	.	ASSRLAGWEQY
TRBV19	TRBJ1-2	.	ASSIGGQGGYT
TRBV6-6	TRBJ2-1	.	ASSHALWAGGLRNNEQF
TRBV27	TRBJ1-1	.	ASSSLGTEAF
TRBV28	TRBJ2-7	.	ASSFPGLVNEQY
TRBV29-1	TRBJ1-4	.	SVEVANGAEKLF
TRBV18	TRBJ2-1	.	ASSPQASSLNNEQF
TRBV15	TRBJ2-3	.	ATSREAYPSTDTQY
TRBV7-8	TRBJ2-1	.	ASSLPLAGVLYNEQF
TRBV6-5	TRBJ2-3	.	ATRLAGGPDTQY
TRBV29-1	TRBJ1-1	.	SVEDFQGSEAF